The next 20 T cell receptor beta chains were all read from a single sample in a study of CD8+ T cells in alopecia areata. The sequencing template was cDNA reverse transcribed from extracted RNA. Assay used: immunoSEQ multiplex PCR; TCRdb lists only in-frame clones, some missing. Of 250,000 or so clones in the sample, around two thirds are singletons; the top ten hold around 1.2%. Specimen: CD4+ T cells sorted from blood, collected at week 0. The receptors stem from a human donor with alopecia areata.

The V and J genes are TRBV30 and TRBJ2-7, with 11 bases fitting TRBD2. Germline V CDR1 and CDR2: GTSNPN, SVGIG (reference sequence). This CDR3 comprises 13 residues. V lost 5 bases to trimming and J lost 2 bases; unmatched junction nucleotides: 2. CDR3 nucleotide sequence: TGTGCCTGGGGGACTAGCGGAGCCTACGAGCAGTACTTC. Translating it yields CAWGTSGAYEQYF.

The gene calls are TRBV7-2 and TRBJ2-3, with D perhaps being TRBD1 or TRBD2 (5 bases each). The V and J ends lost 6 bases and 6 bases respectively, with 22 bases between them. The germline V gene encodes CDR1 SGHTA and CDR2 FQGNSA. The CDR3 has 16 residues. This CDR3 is CASRNPGPRAGDTQYF. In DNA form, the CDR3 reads TGTGCCAGCAGGAACCCGGGACCCAGGGCCGGGGATACGCAGTATTTT.

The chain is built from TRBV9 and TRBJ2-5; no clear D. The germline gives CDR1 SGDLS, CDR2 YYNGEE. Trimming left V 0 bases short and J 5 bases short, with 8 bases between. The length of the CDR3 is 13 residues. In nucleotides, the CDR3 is TGTGCCAGCAGCGTAGGGGCGAGGGAGACCCAGTACTTC. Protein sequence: CASSVGARETQYF.

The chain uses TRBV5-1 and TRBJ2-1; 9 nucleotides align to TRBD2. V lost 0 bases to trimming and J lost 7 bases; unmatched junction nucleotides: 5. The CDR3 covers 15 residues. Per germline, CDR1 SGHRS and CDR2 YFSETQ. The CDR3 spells CASSLVASGDNEQFF. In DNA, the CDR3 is TGCGCCAGCAGCTTGGTGGCTAGCGGGGATAATGAGCAGTTCTTC.

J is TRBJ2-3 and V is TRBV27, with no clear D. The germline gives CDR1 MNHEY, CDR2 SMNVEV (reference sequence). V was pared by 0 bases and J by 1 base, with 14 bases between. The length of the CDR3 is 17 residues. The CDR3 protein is CASSLSGYPLGTDTQYF. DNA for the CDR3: TGTGCCAGCAGTTTATCGGGGTACCCCCTTGGCACAGATACGCAGTATTTT.

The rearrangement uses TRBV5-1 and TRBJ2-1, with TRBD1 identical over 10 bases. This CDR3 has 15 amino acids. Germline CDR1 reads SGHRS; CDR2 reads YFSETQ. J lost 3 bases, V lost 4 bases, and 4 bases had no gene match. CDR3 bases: TGCGCCAGCAGCCCCGGACAGGGGGGCTACAATGAGCAGTTCTTC. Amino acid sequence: CASSPGQGGYNEQFF.

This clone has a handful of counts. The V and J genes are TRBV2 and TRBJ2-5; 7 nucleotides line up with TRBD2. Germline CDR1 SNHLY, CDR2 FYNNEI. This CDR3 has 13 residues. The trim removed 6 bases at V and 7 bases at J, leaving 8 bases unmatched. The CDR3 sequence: CASRGGGLWTQYF. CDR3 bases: TGTGCCAGCAGGGGTGGGGGACTATGGACCCAGTACTTC.

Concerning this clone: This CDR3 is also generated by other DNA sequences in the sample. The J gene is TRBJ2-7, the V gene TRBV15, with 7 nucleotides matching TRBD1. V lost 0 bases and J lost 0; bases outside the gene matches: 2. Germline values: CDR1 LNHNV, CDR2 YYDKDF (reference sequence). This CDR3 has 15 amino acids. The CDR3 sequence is CATSRDRGSSYEQYF. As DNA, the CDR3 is TGTGCCACCAGCAGAGACAGGGGGAGCTCCTACGAGCAGTACTTC.

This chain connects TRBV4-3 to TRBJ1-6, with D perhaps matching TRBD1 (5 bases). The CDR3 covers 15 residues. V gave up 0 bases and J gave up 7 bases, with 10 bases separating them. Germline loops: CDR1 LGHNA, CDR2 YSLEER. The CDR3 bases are TGCGCCAGCAGCCAAGAATGGACATGGAATTCACCCCTCCACTTT. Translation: CASSQEWTWNSPLHF.

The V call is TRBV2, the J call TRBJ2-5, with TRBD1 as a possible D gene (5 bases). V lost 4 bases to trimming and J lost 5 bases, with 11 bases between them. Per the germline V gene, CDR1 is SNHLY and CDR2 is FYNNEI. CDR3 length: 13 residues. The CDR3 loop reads CASSVTDRETQYF. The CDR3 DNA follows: TGTGCCAGCAGTGTGACAGATAGGGAGACCCAGTACTTC.

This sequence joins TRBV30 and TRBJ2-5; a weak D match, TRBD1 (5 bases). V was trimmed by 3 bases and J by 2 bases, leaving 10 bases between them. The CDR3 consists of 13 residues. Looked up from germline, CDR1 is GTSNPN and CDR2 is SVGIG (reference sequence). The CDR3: CAWSLGPQETQYF. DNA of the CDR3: TGTGCCTGGAGCCTGGGGCCACAAGAGACCCAGTACTTC.

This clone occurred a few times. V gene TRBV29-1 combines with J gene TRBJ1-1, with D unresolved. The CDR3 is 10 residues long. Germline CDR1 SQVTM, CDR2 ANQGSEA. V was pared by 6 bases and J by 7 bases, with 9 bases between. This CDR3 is CSVALGEAFF. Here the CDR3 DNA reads TGCAGCGTAGCTCTCGGTGAAGCTTTCTTT.

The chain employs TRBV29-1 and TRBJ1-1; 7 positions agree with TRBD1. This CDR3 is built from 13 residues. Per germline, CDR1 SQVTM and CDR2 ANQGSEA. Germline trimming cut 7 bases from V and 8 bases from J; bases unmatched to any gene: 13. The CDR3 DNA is TGCAGCGCTCGACCAACAGGGGAGGCCGAAGCTTTCTTT. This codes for CSARPTGEAEAFF.

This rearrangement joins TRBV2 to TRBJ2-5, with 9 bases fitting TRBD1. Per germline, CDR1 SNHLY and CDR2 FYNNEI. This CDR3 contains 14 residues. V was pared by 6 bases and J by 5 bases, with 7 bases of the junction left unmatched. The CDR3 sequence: CASSNRGPGETQYF. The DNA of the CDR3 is TGTGCCAGCAGCAACAGGGGGCCGGGGGAGACCCAGTACTTC.

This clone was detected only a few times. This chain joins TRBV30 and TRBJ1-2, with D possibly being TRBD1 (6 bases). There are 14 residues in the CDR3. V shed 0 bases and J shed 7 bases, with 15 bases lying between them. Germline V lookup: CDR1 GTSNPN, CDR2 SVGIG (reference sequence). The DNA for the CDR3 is TGTGCCTGGAGTGTAGGTGACAGGAGGGTTGGCTACACCTTC. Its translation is CAWSVGDRRVGYTF.

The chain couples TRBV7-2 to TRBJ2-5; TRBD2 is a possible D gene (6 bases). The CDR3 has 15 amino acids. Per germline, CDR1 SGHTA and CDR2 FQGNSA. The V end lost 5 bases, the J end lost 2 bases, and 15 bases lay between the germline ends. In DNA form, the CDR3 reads TGTGCCAGCAGCCTAAGACGGACTATACAAGAGACCCAGTACTTC. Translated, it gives CASSLRRTIQETQYF.

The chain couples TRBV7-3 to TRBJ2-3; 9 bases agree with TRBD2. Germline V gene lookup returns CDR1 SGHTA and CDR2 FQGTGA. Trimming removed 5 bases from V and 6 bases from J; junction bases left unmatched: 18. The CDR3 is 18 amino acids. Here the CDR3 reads CASSRKVRLAGISDTQYF. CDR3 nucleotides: TGTGCCAGCAGCCGTAAGGTCCGGCTAGCGGGGATTTCGGATACGCAGTATTTT.

CDR3 amino acids: CASSSFYGYTF. The CDR3 DNA sequence: TGTGCCAGCAGCTCCTTCTATGGCTACACCTTC. The gene calls are TRBV7-9 and TRBJ1-2, with D unclear. This CDR3 has 11 amino acids. V shed 4 bases and J shed 4 bases, with 4 bases lying between them. Per the germline V gene, CDR1 is SEHNR and CDR2 is FQNEAQ (reference sequence).

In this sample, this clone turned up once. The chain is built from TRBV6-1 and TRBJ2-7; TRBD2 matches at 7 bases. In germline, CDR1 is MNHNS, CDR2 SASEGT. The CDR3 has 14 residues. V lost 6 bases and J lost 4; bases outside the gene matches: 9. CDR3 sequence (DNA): TGTGCCAGCAGGGCCTTGACTAGCCTGTACGAGCAGTACTTC. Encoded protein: CASRALTSLYEQYF.

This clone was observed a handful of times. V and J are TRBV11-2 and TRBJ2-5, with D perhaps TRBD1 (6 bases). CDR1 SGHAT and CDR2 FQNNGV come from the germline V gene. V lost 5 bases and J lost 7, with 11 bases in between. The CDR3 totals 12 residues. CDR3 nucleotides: TGTGCCAGCAGCCCACAGGGTTCGACCCAGTACTTC. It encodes CASSPQGSTQYF.